The 15 T cell receptor beta chains below all came from one sample that was sequenced in a study of T cell responses to AZD1222 COVID-19 vaccine. Data came from immunoSEQ multiplex PCR; TCRdb stores just in-frame clones and leaves some out. Here the sample spans around 140,000 clones, approximately 85% being singletons. Sequences were derived from peripheral blood, sampled 28 days after the second dose of the MenACWY control vaccine. Receptor source: an adult who received the MenACWY meningococcal vaccine as a control.

The rearrangement links TRBV30 to TRBJ2-7, with D hard to call. Germline V gives CDR1 GTSNPN, CDR2 SVGIG (reference sequence). The CDR3 has 11 amino acids. The V end was cut by 1 base, the J end by 4 bases, with 5 bases between. CDR3 protein: CAWSATYEQYF. As DNA, the CDR3 is TGTGCCTGGAGTGCAACTTACGAGCAGTACTTC.

This chain joins TRBV19 and TRBJ2-3, with TRBD1 identical over 8 bases. The germline V gene encodes CDR1 LNHDA and CDR2 SQIVND (reference sequence). V shed 6 bases, J shed 1 base, and the junction held 3 bases outside the gene matches. CDR3 length equals 14 residues. CDR3 sequence reads: CASRQTGGTDTQYF. CDR3 in DNA: TGTGCCAGTAGACAGACAGGGGGCACAGATACGCAGTATTTT.

The J gene is TRBJ2-1, the V gene TRBV28, with D maybe TRBD2 (5 bases). The CDR3 contains 13 residues. Germline loops: CDR1 MDHEN, CDR2 SYDVKM. Trimming took off 7 bases at V and 4 bases at J, with 11 bases between the two ends. The CDR3 here is CASNIGSYNEQFF. The DNA of the CDR3 is TGTGCCAGCAATATAGGGAGTTACAATGAGCAGTTCTTC.

This CDR3 is CASSLGVRTDTQYF. The CDR3 DNA is TGTGCCAGCAGCTTAGGGGTCCGAACAGATACGCAGTATTTT. The chain combines TRBV5-6 with TRBJ2-3; tentative D call: TRBD1 (5 bases). The germline V and J ends were trimmed by 2 bases and 3 bases, with 10 bases remaining between them. The CDR3 spans 14 residues. CDR1 and CDR2 (germline): SGHDT, YYEEEE.

This chain links TRBV24-1 with TRBJ2-4, with D perhaps TRBD1 or TRBD2 (5 bases each). Trimming left V 3 bases short and J 9 bases short, with 11 bases between. CDR1 KGHDR and CDR2 SFDVKD come from the germline V gene. The CDR3 consists of 13 residues. CDR3 sequence: CATSDGTRPIQYF. The CDR3 bases are TGTGCCACCAGTGATGGGACCCGACCCATTCAGTACTTC.

CDR3 in DNA: TGTGCCAGCAGTTCCTTCGACATTTACTTC. It yields the protein CASSSFDIYF. J is TRBJ2-5 and V is TRBV7-9, with D uncertain. Deletions cut 6 bases from V and 14 bases from J, with 13 bases between. CDR1 and CDR2 (germline): SEHNR, FQNEAQ (reference sequence). The CDR3 length is 10 residues.

The gene calls are TRBV7-2 and TRBJ1-2; D not certain. Trimming pared 5 bases from V and 3 bases from J, leaving 13 bases between. Germline V CDR1 and CDR2: SGHTA, FQGNSA. The CDR3 has 14 amino acids. The CDR3 protein is CASSPEGVDYGYTF. Written as DNA, the CDR3 is TGTGCCAGCAGCCCGGAGGGAGTTGACTATGGCTACACCTTC.

V and J are TRBV10-1 and TRBJ1-6; 9 nucleotides match TRBD1. Germline V gene data show CDR1 as WNHNN and CDR2 as SYGVQD (reference sequence). The CDR3 loop spans 18 amino acids. V lost 8 bases, J lost 7 bases, and 18 bases stayed unmatched. CDR3 coding DNA: TGCGCCAGCCTTTTTTATTTCCGGGACAGGGATGCGAATTCACCCCTCCACTTT. This gives the protein CASLFYFRDRDANSPLHF.

The V call is TRBV18, the J call TRBJ1-2; TRBD1 agrees at 11 bases. The CDR3 consists of 16 residues. Trimming cost V 3 bases and J 5 bases; bases outside gene matches: 8. Per germline, CDR1 KGHSH and CDR2 LQKENI. The CDR3 DNA is TGTGCCAGCTCACCCGAGGACAGGGGGCGACAGTATGGCTACACCTTC. Amino acids: CASSPEDRGRQYGYTF.

The chain has TRBV6-5 and TRBJ2-3; 7 bases are a match to TRBD1. The germline V gene has CDR1 MNHEY and CDR2 SVGAGI. The CDR3 totals 15 residues. Losses at the gene ends were 7 bases for V and 3 bases for J; bases not matched to a gene: 10. CDR3 DNA: TGTGCCAGCAAACTCCCAGGGGGTGGGACAGATACGCAGTATTTT. Translating it yields CASKLPGGGTDTQYF.

The chain carries TRBV3-1 (or the pseudogene TRBV3-2) and TRBJ2-5; D is tentatively TRBD1 or TRBD2 (5 bases each). CDR1 LGHDT and CDR2 YNNKEL come from the germline V gene (reference sequence). V was shortened by 8 bases and J by 3 bases, with 19 bases between the two germline ends. This CDR3 region has 15 residues. CDR3 nucleotides: TGTGCCAGCGGGGGTAGTGGTGGCTTGAAAGAGACCCAGTACTTC. As protein: CASGGSGGLKETQYF.

This sequence joins TRBV20-1 and TRBJ1-5; 7 nucleotides agree with TRBD1. Looked up from germline, CDR1 is DFQATT and CDR2 is SNEGSKA (reference sequence). J lost 4 bases, V lost 3 bases, and 9 bases had no gene match. The CDR3 is made up of 15 amino acids. The DNA of the CDR3 is TGCAGTGCTAGTTCCCAGGGGGAATTTAATCAGCCCCAGCATTTT. Translated: CSASSQGEFNQPQHF.

This clone was seen a few times. The rearrangement uses TRBV15 and TRBJ2-2; D remains ambiguous. Germline CDR1 reads LNHNV; CDR2 reads YYDKDF (reference sequence). V was trimmed by 0 bases and J by 0 bases, leaving 11 bases between them. The CDR3 runs 17 residues. The CDR3 DNA is TGTGCCACCAGCAGAGATCCCCAGGCTACGAACACCGGGGAGCTGTTTTTT. Translated, it gives CATSRDPQATNTGELFF.

The V gene is TRBV4-1, the J gene TRBJ2-7, with D possibly being TRBD1 or TRBD2 (7 bases each). The CDR3 runs 17 residues. Deletions cut 0 bases from V and 2 bases from J, with 17 bases between. Germline loops: CDR1 MGHRA, CDR2 YSYEKL. Here the CDR3 reads CASSQDIGGGSPYEQYF. CDR3 DNA: TGCGCCAGCAGCCAAGATATAGGGGGCGGGAGCCCCTACGAGCAGTACTTC.

This sequence joins TRBV14 and TRBJ2-1; no clear D. V shed 1 base and J shed 6 bases, with 10 bases lying between them. Germline assignment: CDR1 SGHDN and CDR2 FVKESK. CDR3 length equals 14 residues. CDR3 protein: CASSQVTVINEQFF. The CDR3, as DNA: TGTGCCAGCAGCCAAGTCACAGTAATCAATGAGCAGTTCTTC.